Each of the 16 T cell receptor beta chains below was sequenced from the same sample in a study of blood T cell repertoires in COVID-19. TCRdb keeps only in-frame clones here, not all; method: immunoSEQ multiplex PCR. The data show approximately 290,000 clones, roughly 89% seen once. Sequencing was done on a sample of peripheral blood. These receptors were collected from a man under 40 with acute or convalescent COVID-19.

The chain couples TRBV7-9 to TRBJ2-3; D call uncertain. The V and J ends lost 5 bases and 5 bases respectively, with 8 bases between them. Per the germline V gene, CDR1 is SEHNR and CDR2 is FQNEAQ (reference sequence). The CDR3 is 12 residues long. The CDR3 bases are TGTGCCAGCAGCCCGACGGGAGATACGCAGTATTTT. Protein sequence: CASSPTGDTQYF.

The rearrangement links TRBV18 to TRBJ2-3, with 7 bases that match TRBD1. CDR3 size: 15 residues. J was trimmed by 6 bases and V by 1 base; bases with no gene match: 7. Germline CDR1 is KGHSH and CDR2 is LQKENI. The CDR3 is CASSPQGATDDTQYF. The CDR3 DNA reads as TGTGCCAGCTCACCACAGGGGGCGACGGACGATACGCAGTATTTT.

The chain joins TRBV5-4 to TRBJ2-1; no clear D. Trimming removed 1 base from V and 7 bases from J, with 6 bases in between. The CDR3 runs 12 residues. Germline values: CDR1 SGHNT, CDR2 YYREEE (reference sequence). The CDR3: CASSLLDNEQFF. In DNA form, the CDR3 reads TGTGCCAGCAGCTTGTTAGATAATGAGCAGTTCTTC. The full variable domain, with the rest looked up from reference TRBV5-4 and TRBJ2-1, is ETGVTQSPTHLIKTRGQQVTLRCSSQSGHNTVSWYQQALGQGPQFIFQYYREEENGRGNFPPRFSGLQFPNYSSELNVNALELDDSALYLCASSLLDNEQFFGPGTRLTVL.

V usage is TRBV19 and J usage is TRBJ1-5; D may be TRBD1 (6 bases). Per germline, CDR1 LNHDA and CDR2 SQIVND (reference sequence). The CDR3 extends over 16 amino acids. Deletions cut 1 base from V and 6 bases from J, with 16 bases between. The CDR3 bases are TGTGCCAGTAGTATAGCAGGGGCGCGGACCAGTCAGCCCCAGCATTTT. Protein: CASSIAGARTSQPQHF.

In its sample, this clone was seen once. This chain links TRBV28 with TRBJ2-5; 7 bases map to TRBD2. The CDR3 is made up of 14 amino acids. Germline lookup yields CDR1 MDHEN and CDR2 SYDVKM. V dropped 3 bases and J dropped 5; count of bases not matched to a gene: 6. CDR3 sequence (DNA): TGTGCCAGCAGTTTTAGCGGGCCTAGGGAGACCCAGTACTTC. This codes for CASSFSGPRETQYF. The full variable domain, with the rest looked up from reference TRBV28 and TRBJ2-5, is DVKVTQSSRYLVKRTGEKVFLECVQDMDHENMFWYRQDPGLGLRLIYFSYDVKMKEKGDIPEGYSVSREKKERFSLILESASTNQTSMYLCASSFSGPRETQYFGPGTRLLVL.

The chain links TRBV21-1 to TRBJ1-3. TRBV21-1 corresponds to a pseudogene. CDR3 length: 24 residues. This CDR3 is CASSKAGRGRSRQDYLSSGNTIYF. The CDR3 DNA follows: TGTGCCAGCAGCAAAGCGGGGAGGGGCAGATCTCGACAGGACTACTTGAGCTCTGGAAACACCATATATTTT.

The chain links TRBV6-5 to TRBJ2-7, with 9 bases that match TRBD1. Germline values: CDR1 MNHEY, CDR2 SVGAGI. CDR3 length: 15 amino acids. V lost 11 bases to trimming and J lost 0 bases; unmatched junction nucleotides: 11. The DNA for the CDR3 is TGTGCCGCTCAAAGCGGGACAGGGATCTCCTACGAGCAGTACTTC. Encoded protein: CAAQSGTGISYEQYF.

This chain connects TRBV5-8 to TRBJ2-2, with 11 bases lining up with TRBD2. The CDR3 is 17 residues long. The trim removed 0 bases at V and 5 bases at J, leaving 6 bases unmatched. Germline CDR1 SGHTS, CDR2 YDEGEE. The CDR3 DNA is TGTGCCAGCAGCTTGGAGGGACTAGCGGCGCCGACCGGGGAGCTGTTTTTT. Its protein product is CASSLEGLAAPTGELFF.

V and J are TRBV2 and TRBJ2-7; 13 bases are a match to TRBD2. V lost 6 bases, J lost 6 bases, and 8 bases stayed unmatched. From germline, CDR1 is SNHLY and CDR2 FYNNEI. There are 15 residues in the CDR3. The CDR3 loop is CASSRTSGSSREQYF. CDR3 in DNA: TGTGCCAGCAGCCGGACTAGCGGGAGTTCTCGCGAGCAGTACTTC. The full variable domain, with the rest looked up from reference TRBV2 and TRBJ2-7, is EPEVTQTPSHQVTQMGQEVILRCVPISNHLYFYWYRQILGQKVEFLVSFYNNEISEKSEIFDDQFSVERPDGSNFTLKIRSTKLEDSAMYFCASSRTSGSSREQYFGPGTRLTVT.

The chain carries TRBV5-4 and TRBJ2-1; the match to TRBD1 covers 8 bases. The CDR3 contains 14 residues. V shed 0 bases and J 5 bases; nucleotides not matched to a gene: 1. In germline, CDR1 is SGHNT, CDR2 YYREEE (reference sequence). In nucleotides, the CDR3 is TGTGCCAGCAGCTTGGTGGACAGGGACAATGAGCAGTTCTTC. This sequence encodes CASSLVDRDNEQFF.

The chain is built from TRBV7-9 and TRBJ2-7; 9 bases map to TRBD2. CDR3 size: 15 residues. Germline assignment: CDR1 SEHNR and CDR2 FQNEAQ (reference sequence). V gave up 6 bases and J gave up 0 bases; unmatched junction bases: 6. The CDR3 spells CASSLAGPNSYEQYF. The DNA of the CDR3 is TGTGCCAGCAGTCTAGCGGGACCGAACTCCTACGAGCAGTACTTC.

This sequence joins TRBV7-2 and TRBJ1-6; a weak D match, TRBD1 (6 bases). From germline, CDR1 is SGHTA and CDR2 FQGNSA. Trimming stripped 2 bases from V and 4 bases from J, with 12 bases between. CDR3 size: 16 residues. The CDR3 DNA reads TGTGCCAGCAGCTTAAGGCAGGGACATTATAATTCACCCCTCCACTTT. This translates into CASSLRQGHYNSPLHF.

V usage is TRBV19 and J usage is TRBJ2-1, with TRBD2 identical over 8 bases. CDR3 length: 20 residues. The V segment lost 7 bases and the J segment 0 bases; nucleotides outside the gene matches: 20. Germline loops: CDR1 LNHDA, CDR2 SQIVND (reference sequence). CDR3 in DNA: TGTGCCAGTATGGAGCAGGGTCTGAGGCGGGAGGTCCGCTCCTACAATGAGCAGTTCTTC. It translates to CASMEQGLRREVRSYNEQFF.

The J gene is TRBJ1-2, the V gene TRBV5-1; TRBD1 matches at 7 bases. Germline trimming cut 0 bases from V and 7 bases from J; bases unmatched to any gene: 9. The CDR3 contains 15 residues. Per the germline V gene, CDR1 is SGHRS and CDR2 is YFSETQ. CDR3 bases: TGCGCCAGCAGCTTGGATTTCGTAGGGGGCGGTGGCTACACCTTC. Translated: CASSLDFVGGGGYTF.

The chain is built from TRBV11-2 and TRBJ2-7; a possible D gene is TRBD2 (6 bases). The CDR3 is 11 amino acids. The germline V gene encodes CDR1 SGHAT and CDR2 FQNNGV. V shed 7 bases and J shed 3 bases, with 7 bases lying between them. The chain's CDR3 is CASTGDYEQYF. The DNA for the CDR3 is TGTGCCAGCACGGGGGACTACGAGCAGTACTTC.

The V and J genes are TRBV7-2 and TRBJ1-4, with D possibly matching TRBD1 (5 bases). The CDR3 is 15 residues long. Trimming removed 1 base from V and 7 bases from J, with 13 bases in between. Germline CDR1 SGHTA, CDR2 FQGNSA. CDR3 residues: CASSLGGVSSEKLFF. The CDR3 DNA sequence: TGTGCCAGCAGCTTAGGGGGGGTCTCGAGTGAAAAACTGTTTTTT.